The clone carrying this T cell receptor (beta chain) was counted at least ten times. Its target is not known. This sample was included in a study of T-cell reconstitution after alpha-beta-depleted transplantation in children. Between the trimmed V and J ends, which lost 4 bases and 6 bases, there was a span of 9 bases. CDR1 is KGHDR, CDR2 SFDVKD, per germline. This CDR3 spans 13 amino acids. As it was prepared, the TCRbeta library received unique molecular identifiers. A single record per CDR3 protein comes from TCRdb applying MiXCR to the PCR reads. The sample has about 110,000 distinct CDR3 sequences; about 6.5% are singletons. Findings and limits, study-wide: T-cell numbers and diversity, one year after transplant, stemmed largely from T cells that were newly produced. It was surviving recipient T cells and thymic progenitors that gave some patients high TCRbeta diversity at day 60.

Sequenced here: PBMCs, mostly from graft donor cells, sampled 360 days after TCRalphabeta/CD19-depleted stem cell transplant. This clonotype was obtained from a male patient between 2 and 9 years old who had a stem cell transplant for acute lymphoblastic leukemia, so the T cells may come from the graft donor. This sequence joins TRBV24-1 and TRBJ1-5; no definite D call. In nucleotides, the CDR3 is TGTGCCACCAGTGAGTCCCATATTCAGCCCCAGCATTTT. Amino acids: CATSESHIQPQHF.